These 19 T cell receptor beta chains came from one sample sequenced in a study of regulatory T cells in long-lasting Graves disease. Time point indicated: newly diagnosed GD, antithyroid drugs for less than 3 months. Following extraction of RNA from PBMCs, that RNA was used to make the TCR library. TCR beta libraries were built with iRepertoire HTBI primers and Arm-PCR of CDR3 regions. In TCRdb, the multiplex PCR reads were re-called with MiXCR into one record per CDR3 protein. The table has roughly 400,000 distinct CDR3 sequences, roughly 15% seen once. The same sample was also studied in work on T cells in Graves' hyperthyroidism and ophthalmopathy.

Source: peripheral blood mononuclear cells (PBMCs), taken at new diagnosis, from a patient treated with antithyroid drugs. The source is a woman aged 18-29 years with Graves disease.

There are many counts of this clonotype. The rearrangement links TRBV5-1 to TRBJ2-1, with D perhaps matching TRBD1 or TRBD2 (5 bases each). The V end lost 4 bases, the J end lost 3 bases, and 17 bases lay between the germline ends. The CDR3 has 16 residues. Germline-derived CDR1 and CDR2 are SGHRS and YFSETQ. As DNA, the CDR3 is TGCGCCAGCAGCCCCGACGGGACGCTACTCTACAATGAGCAGTTCTTC. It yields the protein CASSPDGTLLYNEQFF. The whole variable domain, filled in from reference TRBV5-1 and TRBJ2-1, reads KAGVTQTPRYLIKTRGQQVTLSCSPISGHRSVSWYQQTPGQGLQFLFEYFSETQRNKGNFPGRFSGRQFSNSRSEMNVSTLELGDSALYLCASSPDGTLLYNEQFFGPGTRLTVL.

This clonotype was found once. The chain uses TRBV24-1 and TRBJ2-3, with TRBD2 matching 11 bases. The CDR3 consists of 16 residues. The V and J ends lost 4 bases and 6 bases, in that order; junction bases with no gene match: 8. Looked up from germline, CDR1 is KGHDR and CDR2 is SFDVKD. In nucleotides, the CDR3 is TGTGCCACCAGTGACCAAATAGCGGGAGGGCCGGATACGCAGTATTTT. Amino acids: CATSDQIAGGPDTQYF.

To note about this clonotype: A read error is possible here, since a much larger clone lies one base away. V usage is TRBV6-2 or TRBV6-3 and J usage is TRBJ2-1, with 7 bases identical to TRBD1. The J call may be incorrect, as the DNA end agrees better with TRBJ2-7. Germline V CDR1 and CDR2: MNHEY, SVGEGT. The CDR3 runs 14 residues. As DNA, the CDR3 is TGTGCCAGCAGAGACAGGGAGTCCTACAATGAGCAGTACTTC. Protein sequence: CASRDRESYNEQYF.

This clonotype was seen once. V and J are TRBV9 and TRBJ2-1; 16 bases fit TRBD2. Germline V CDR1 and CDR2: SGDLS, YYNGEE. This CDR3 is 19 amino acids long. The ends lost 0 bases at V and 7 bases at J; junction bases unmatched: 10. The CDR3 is CASSVDPGTSGRARNEQFF. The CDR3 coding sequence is TGTGCCAGCAGCGTAGATCCGGGGACTAGCGGGAGGGCCCGGAATGAGCAGTTCTTC.

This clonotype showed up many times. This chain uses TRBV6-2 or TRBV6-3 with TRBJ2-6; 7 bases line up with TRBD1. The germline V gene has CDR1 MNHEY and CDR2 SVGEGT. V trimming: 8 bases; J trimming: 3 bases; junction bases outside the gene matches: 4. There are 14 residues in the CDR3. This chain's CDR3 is CASGDRVGANVLTF. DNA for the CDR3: TGTGCCAGCGGAGACAGGGTTGGGGCCAACGTCCTGACTTTC.

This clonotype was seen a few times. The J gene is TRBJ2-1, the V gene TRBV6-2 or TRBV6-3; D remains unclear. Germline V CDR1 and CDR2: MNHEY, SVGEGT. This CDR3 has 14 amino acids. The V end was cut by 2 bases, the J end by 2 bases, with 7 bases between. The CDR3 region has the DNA TGTGCCAGCAGTTACACCCCAGCCTACAATGAGCAGTTCTTC. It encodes CASSYTPAYNEQFF.

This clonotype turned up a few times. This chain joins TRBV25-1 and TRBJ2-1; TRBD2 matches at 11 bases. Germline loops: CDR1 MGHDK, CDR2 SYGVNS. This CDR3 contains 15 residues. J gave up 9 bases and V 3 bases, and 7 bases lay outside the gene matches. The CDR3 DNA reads TGTGCCAGCAGTGACACACTAGCGGGAGTTGGTGAGCAGTTCTTC. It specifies CASSDTLAGVGEQFF.

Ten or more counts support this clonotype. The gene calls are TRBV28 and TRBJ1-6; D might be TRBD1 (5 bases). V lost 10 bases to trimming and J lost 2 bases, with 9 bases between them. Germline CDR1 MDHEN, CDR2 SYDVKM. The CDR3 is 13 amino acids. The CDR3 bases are TGTGCCACCACGGACACCTATAATTCACCCCTCCACTTT. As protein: CATTDTYNSPLHF.

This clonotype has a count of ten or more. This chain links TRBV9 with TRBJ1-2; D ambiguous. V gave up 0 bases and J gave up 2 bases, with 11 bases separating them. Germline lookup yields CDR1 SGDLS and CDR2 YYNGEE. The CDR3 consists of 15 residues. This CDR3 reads CASSVVADGNYGYTF. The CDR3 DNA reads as TGTGCCAGCAGCGTAGTTGCTGACGGAAACTATGGCTACACCTTC.

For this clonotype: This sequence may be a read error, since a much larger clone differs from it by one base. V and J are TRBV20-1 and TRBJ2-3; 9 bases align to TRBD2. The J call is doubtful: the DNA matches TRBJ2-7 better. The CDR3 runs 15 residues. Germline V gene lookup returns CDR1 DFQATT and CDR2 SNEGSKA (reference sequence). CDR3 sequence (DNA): TGCAGTGCTAGAGATGGGACTAGCAGACACTACGAGCAGTACTTC. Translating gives CSARDGTSRHYEQYF.

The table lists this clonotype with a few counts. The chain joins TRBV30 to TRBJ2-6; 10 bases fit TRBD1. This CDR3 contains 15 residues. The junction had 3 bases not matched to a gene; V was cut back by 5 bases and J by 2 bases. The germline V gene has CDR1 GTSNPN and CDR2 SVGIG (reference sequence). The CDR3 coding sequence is TGTGCCTGGGGACAGGGGGGCCCTGGGGCCAACGTCCTGACTTTC. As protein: CAWGQGGPGANVLTF.

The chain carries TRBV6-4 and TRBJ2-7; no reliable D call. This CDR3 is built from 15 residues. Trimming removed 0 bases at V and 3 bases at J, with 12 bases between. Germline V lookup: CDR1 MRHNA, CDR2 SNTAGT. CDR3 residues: CASSDSRPLGYEQYF. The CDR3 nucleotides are TGTGCCAGCAGTGACTCCCGACCCCTGGGCTACGAGCAGTACTTC.

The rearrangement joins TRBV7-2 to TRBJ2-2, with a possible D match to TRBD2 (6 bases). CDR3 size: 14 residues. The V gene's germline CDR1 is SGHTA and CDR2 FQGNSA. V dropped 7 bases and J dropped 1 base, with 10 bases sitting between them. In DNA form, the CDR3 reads TGTGCCAGCACCCGGGACTGGAACACCGGGGAGCTGTTTTTT. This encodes CASTRDWNTGELFF.

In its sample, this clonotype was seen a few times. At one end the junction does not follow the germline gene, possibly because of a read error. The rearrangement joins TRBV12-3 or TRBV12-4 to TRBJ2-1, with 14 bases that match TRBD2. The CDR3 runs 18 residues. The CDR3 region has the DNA TGTGCCAGCAGTTCCCCGGGACTAGCGGGAGTCGACTACAGTGAGCAGTTCTTC. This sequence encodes CASSSPGLAGVDYSEQFF.

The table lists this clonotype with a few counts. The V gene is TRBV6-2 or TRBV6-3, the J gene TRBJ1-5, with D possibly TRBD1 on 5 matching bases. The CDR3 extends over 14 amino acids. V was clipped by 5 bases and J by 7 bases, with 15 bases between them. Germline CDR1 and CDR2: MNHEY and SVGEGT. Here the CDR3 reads CASSIVGAGQPQHF. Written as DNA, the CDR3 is TGTGCCAGCAGTATTGTAGGGGCAGGACAGCCCCAGCATTTT.

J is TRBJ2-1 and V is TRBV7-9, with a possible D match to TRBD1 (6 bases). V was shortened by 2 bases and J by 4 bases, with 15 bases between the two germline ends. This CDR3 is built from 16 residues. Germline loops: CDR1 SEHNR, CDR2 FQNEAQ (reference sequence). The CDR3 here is CASSLTQGVIYNEQFF. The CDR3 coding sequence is TGTGCCAGCAGCTTAACACAGGGAGTGATTTACAATGAGCAGTTCTTC.

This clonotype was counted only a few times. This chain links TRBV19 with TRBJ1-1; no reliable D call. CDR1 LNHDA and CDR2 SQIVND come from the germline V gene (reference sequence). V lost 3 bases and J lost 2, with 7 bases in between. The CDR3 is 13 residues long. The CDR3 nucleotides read TGTGCCAGTAGTATTCGTGCCAACACTGAAGCTTTCTTT. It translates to CASSIRANTEAFF.

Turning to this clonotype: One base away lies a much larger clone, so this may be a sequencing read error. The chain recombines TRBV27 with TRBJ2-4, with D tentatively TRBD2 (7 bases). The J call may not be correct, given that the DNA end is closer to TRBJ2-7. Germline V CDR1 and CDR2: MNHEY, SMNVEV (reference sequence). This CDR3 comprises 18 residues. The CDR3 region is CASSLAPRIAGKGGEQYF. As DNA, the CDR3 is TGTGCCAGCAGTTTAGCCCCCCGTATAGCGGGTAAAGGGGGCGAGCAGTACTTC.

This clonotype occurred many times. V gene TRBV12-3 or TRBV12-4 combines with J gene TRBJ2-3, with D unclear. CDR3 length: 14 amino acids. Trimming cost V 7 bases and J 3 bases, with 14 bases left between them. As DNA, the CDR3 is TGTGCCAGCACCCAATTTCCCCGTACAGATACGCAGTATTTT. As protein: CASTQFPRTDTQYF.